This TCR beta chain was sequenced during a study of blood T cell repertoires in COVID-19. In the study overall: T cells, B-cell-depleted T cells, or PBMCs provided the cDNA or gDNA that served as material.

Method: immunoSEQ multiplex PCR; TCRdb's copy keeps in-frame clones and lacks some. Here the sample spans some 160,000 clones, 75% to 85% being singletons. Per the germline V gene, CDR1 is MNHNS and CDR2 is SASEGT. V lost 2 bases and J 3 bases, leaving 14 bases between the germline ends. This CDR3 comprises 16 residues. This chain links TRBV6-1 with TRBJ1-3; D unclear. The origin of this receptor is a woman aged 50 to 60 with acute or convalescent COVID-19. Sequencing input: peripheral blood. The CDR3 loop is CASSEITVWRGNTIYF. The CDR3 bases are TGTGCCAGCAGTGAAATCACAGTATGGCGTGGAAACACCATATATTTT.